The 8 T cell receptor beta chains in this list originate from one sample, sequenced in a study of T cell repertoires in cytomegalovirus infection. MiXCR, applied by TCRdb to the reads, yields one record per CDR3 protein. The repertoire holds a few hundred thousand distinct CDR3 sequences, more than 15% seen once, with about half in the top ten. The sequencing sample was made of CD8+ T cells from PBMCs. The receptors originated from a human donor in good health (CMV status not recorded). Some clones in this sample may be carry-over from other donors' samples.

V gene TRBV29-1 combines with J gene TRBJ2-2; no firm D call. This CDR3 has 12 residues. Trimming removed 5 bases from V and 4 bases from J, with 8 bases in between. Germline values: CDR1 SQVTM, CDR2 ANQGSEA. CDR3 loop: CSVPGSTGELFF. DNA of the CDR3: TGCAGCGTTCCGGGTAGCACCGGGGAGCTGTTTTTT.

This clonotype appeared once. Germline is not matched at one junction end, which may reflect a read error. V is TRBV11-2 and J is TRBJ2-5; D might be TRBD1 (6 bases). The V gene's germline CDR1 is SGHAT and CDR2 FQNNGV. The CDR3 contains 14 residues. CDR3 coding DNA: TGTGCCGGCAGCTTAGCATCGGGACACGAGACCCAGTACTTC. Translating gives CAGSLASGHETQYF.

This rearrangement joins TRBV29-1 to TRBJ1-2; TRBD1 is a possible D gene (5 bases). The CDR3 is 15 amino acids. Germline V gene data show CDR1 as SQVTM and CDR2 as ANQGSEA. V was pared by 4 bases and J by 6 bases, with 21 bases between. CDR3 loop: CSVAQGGNDNDGYTF. CDR3 sequence (DNA): TGCAGCGTTGCGCAGGGAGGTAATGACAACGATGGCTACACCTTC.

This clonotype was observed at least ten times. The rearrangement links TRBV29-1 to TRBJ1-2, with TRBD1 as a possible D gene (5 bases). This CDR3 has 13 amino acids. The V end lost 7 bases, the J end lost 4 bases, and 16 bases lay between the germline ends. Germline-derived CDR1 and CDR2 are SQVTM and ANQGSEA. CDR3 sequence (DNA): TGCAGCGCTGGACCCGGGGGTAGCTATGGCTACACCTTC. This translates into CSAGPGGSYGYTF.

This rearrangement joins TRBV27 to TRBJ1-6; maybe TRBD1 (5 bases). The germline V gene encodes CDR1 MNHEY and CDR2 SMNVEV (reference sequence). V dropped 9 bases and J dropped 19 bases, with 22 bases sitting between them. The CDR3 has 12 amino acids. The CDR3 DNA follows: TGTGCCAGTTCACCGGGACCAGGGACTTTGCACTTT. It is translated as CASSPGPGTLHF.

This clonotype was seen a handful of times. The rearrangement links TRBV4-1 to TRBJ2-7; 7 positions agree with TRBD1. The CDR3 is 13 amino acids. V lost 1 base to trimming and J lost 6 bases; unmatched junction nucleotides: 3. Germline CDR1 reads MGHRA; CDR2 reads YSYEKL. The CDR3 sequence: CASSQGQGREQYF. In nucleotides, the CDR3 is TGCGCCAGCAGCCAAGGACAGGGCCGCGAGCAGTACTTC.

V and J are TRBV20-1 and TRBJ1-2, with a tentative D call TRBD1 (5 bases). Germline V gives CDR1 DFQATT, CDR2 SNEGSKA (reference sequence). V was shortened by 0 bases and J by 5 bases, with 19 bases between the two germline ends. This CDR3 has 16 residues. CDR3 DNA: TGCAGTGCTAGAGACCATCTCTTTGAGGGACCATATGGCTACACCTTC. Protein sequence: CSARDHLFEGPYGYTF.

The table lists this clonotype with a few counts. The rearrangement joins TRBV6-5 to TRBJ1-2; the D is unclear. This CDR3 comprises 17 residues. V gave up 0 bases and J gave up 7 bases, with 21 bases separating them. CDR1 and CDR2 from the germline V gene are MNHEY and SVGAGI. The CDR3 DNA reads as TGTGCCAGCAGTTACTCGAATTTAGGGCCCGGGGTTGGTGGCTACACCTTC. Translation gives CASSYSNLGPGVGGYTF.